This note documents a single TCR beta chain sequence. The antigen remains undetermined. The data stem from a study of shared clonotypes between healthy human individuals. Here immunoSEQ multiplex PCR was the method, and the copy in TCRdb shows in-frame clones only, minus some. The table lists more than 2 million clones, about 93% of them singletons. The V gene's germline CDR1 is SQVTM and CDR2 ANQGSEA. J was trimmed by 7 bases and V by 3 bases; bases with no gene match: 6. The CDR3 contains 13 residues. Selected positively for CCR7 and CD45RO-negative, naive CD8 cells excluded terminally differentiated effector memory CD45RA+ cells. Findings and limits, study-wide: Generation probability values for non-shared clonotypes were lower than those for clonotypes shared by all four donors. The study sampled only blood, and tissue repertoires likely differ. In the sorted subsets, rarefaction showed sequencing was incomplete despite large depth.

V is TRBV29-1 and J is TRBJ2-1; 7 bases match TRBD1. Sequencing was done on a sample of naive CD8+ T cells from PBMCs. This sequence originates from a man between 18 and 29 years old in good health. Some clones in this sample may be carry-over from other donors' samples. The CDR3 sequence: CSVEAGGSNEQFF. In nucleotides, the CDR3 is TGCAGCGTTGAGGCAGGGGGTAGTAATGAGCAGTTCTTC.